This T cell receptor beta chain emerged from a study of blood T cell repertoires in COVID-19. As for the study in general: From the United States, Italy and Spain came samples of acute and convalescent COVID-19. From T cells, B-cell-depleted T cells, or PBMCs came the material, which was cDNA or gDNA.

The data were produced by immunoSEQ multiplex PCR, yet TCRdb's version contains in-frame clones alone and is incomplete. In the table there are about 140,000 clones, around 83% of which are singletons. V was pared by 0 bases and J by 2 bases, with 2 bases of the junction left unmatched. Germline V lookup: CDR1 MNHEY, CDR2 SVGAGI. This CDR3 spans 15 amino acids. The chain carries TRBV6-5 and TRBJ1-2; 8 nucleotides agree with TRBD1. The receptor was isolated from a man aged 55 to 69 with active or convalescent COVID-19. Sequenced: peripheral blood. The CDR3 protein is CASSYSTGENYGYTF. The CDR3 coding sequence is TGTGCCAGCAGTTACTCGACAGGGGAAAACTATGGCTACACCTTC.